Below are 7 T cell receptor beta chains sequenced from a single sample in a study of OX40 agonist ivuxolimab in advanced cancers. The data were produced by immunoSEQ multiplex PCR, yet TCRdb's version contains in-frame clones alone and is incomplete. The sample yields about 61,000 clones, approximately 82% seen once. This specimen was CD4+ or CD8+ T cells sorted from blood, taken in a trial of the OX40 agonist ivuxolimab. The source is an adult with an advanced solid tumor such as melanoma, head and neck, liver or kidney cancer.

The chain is built from TRBV4-3 and TRBJ1-2, with a possible D match to TRBD1 (5 bases). The CDR3 has 14 residues. Germline-derived CDR1 and CDR2 are LGHNA and YSLEER. Trimming took 0 bases from V and 6 from J, leaving 11 bases between them. CDR3 sequence: CASSQDNGGDGYTF. The CDR3 nucleotides are TGCGCCAGCAGCCAAGATAACGGGGGAGATGGCTACACCTTC.

The rearrangement uses TRBV2 and TRBJ1-4; no reliable D call. Deletions cut 6 bases from V and 0 bases from J, with 17 bases between. The CDR3 runs 17 residues. The germline CDR1 and CDR2 sequences are SNHLY and FYNNEI. DNA of the CDR3: TGTGCCAGCAGACTGAACGGGATAGAAGCAACTAATGAAAAACTGTTTTTT. This translates into CASRLNGIEATNEKLFF. Full variable domain (remainder filled in from reference TRBV2 and TRBJ1-4): EPEVTQTPSHQVTQMGQEVILRCVPISNHLYFYWYRQILGQKVEFLVSFYNNEISEKSEIFDDQFSVERPDGSNFTLKIRSTKLEDSAMYFCASRLNGIEATNEKLFFGSGTQLSVL.

V is TRBV5-1 and J is TRBJ2-3; TRBD2 agrees at 11 bases. CDR1 is SGHRS and CDR2 is YFSETQ in the germline V gene. The CDR3 spans 15 residues. V was clipped by 4 bases and J by 7 bases; unmatched bases: 8. The CDR3 spells CASSDGSGRVNTQYF. The DNA of the CDR3 is TGCGCCAGCAGCGATGGTAGCGGGAGGGTTAATACGCAGTATTTT.

This clone was observed once. The chain couples TRBV2 to TRBJ2-3; tentative D call: TRBD1 (5 bases). Germline values: CDR1 SNHLY, CDR2 FYNNEI. The CDR3 is 14 residues long. V was clipped by 3 bases and J by 1 base, with 8 bases between them. CDR3 amino acids: CASSDVGRTDTQYF. In nucleotides, the CDR3 is TGTGCCAGCAGTGATGTGGGGCGCACAGATACGCAGTATTTT. The complete variable domain, with remaining parts taken from reference TRBV2 and TRBJ2-3, reads EPEVTQTPSHQVTQMGQEVILRCVPISNHLYFYWYRQILGQKVEFLVSFYNNEISEKSEIFDDQFSVERPDGSNFTLKIRSTKLEDSAMYFCASSDVGRTDTQYFGPGTRLTVL.

In its sample, this clone was seen a few times. The rearrangement uses TRBV28 and TRBJ1-5; D remains unclear. V was trimmed by 11 bases and J by 6 bases, leaving 14 bases between them. Germline CDR1 reads MDHEN; CDR2 reads SYDVKM. This CDR3 is built from 12 residues. The DNA for the CDR3 is TGTGCCGCCCGGGAAGGGCCTCAGCCCCAGCATTTT. This translates into CAAREGPQPQHF.

The chain links TRBV5-6 to TRBJ2-7; D is ambiguous. Germline V gene lookup returns CDR1 SGHDT and CDR2 YYEEEE. The CDR3 totals 13 residues. V lost 0 bases to trimming and J lost 7 bases, with 11 bases between them. The CDR3 nucleotides are TGTGCCAGCAGCTTGGTAGGCTTGCAGGAGCAGTACTTC. As protein: CASSLVGLQEQYF. Supplemented by reference TRBV5-6 and TRBJ2-7, the full variable domain reads DAGVTQSPTHLIKTRGQQVTLRCSPKSGHDTVSWYQQALGQGPQFIFQYYEEEERQRGNFPDRFSGHQFPNYSSELNVNALLLGDSALYLCASSLVGLQEQYFGPGTRLTVT.

The V and J genes are TRBV5-6 and TRBJ2-5; D may be TRBD2 (5 bases). This CDR3 has 15 residues. Germline V gene sequence: CDR1 SGHDT, CDR2 YYEEEE. V was cut by 0 bases and J by 5 bases, with 14 bases left in between. The CDR3 nucleotides read TGTGCCAGCAGCTTGGTGGCCGTCGGGGTTGAGACCCAGTACTTC. The encoded protein is CASSLVAVGVETQYF.